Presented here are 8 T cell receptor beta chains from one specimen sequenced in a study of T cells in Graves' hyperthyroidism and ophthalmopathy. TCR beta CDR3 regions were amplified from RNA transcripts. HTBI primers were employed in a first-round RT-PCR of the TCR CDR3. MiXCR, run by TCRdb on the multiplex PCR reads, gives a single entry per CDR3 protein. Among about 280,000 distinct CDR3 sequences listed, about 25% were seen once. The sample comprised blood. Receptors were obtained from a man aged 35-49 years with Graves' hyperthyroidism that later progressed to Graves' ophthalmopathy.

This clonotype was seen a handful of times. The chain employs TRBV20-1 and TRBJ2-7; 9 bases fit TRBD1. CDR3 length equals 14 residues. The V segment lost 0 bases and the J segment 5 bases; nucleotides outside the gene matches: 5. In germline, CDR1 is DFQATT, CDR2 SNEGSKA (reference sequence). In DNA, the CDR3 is TGCAGTGCTAGAGATAGGAGGACAGGGGACGAGCAGTACTTC. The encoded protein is CSARDRRTGDEQYF.

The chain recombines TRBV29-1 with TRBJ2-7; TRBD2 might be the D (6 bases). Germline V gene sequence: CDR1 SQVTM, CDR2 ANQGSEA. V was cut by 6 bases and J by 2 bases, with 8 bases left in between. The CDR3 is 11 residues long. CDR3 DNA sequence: TGCAGCGTCACGGGAGCCTACGAGCAGTACTTC. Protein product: CSVTGAYEQYF.

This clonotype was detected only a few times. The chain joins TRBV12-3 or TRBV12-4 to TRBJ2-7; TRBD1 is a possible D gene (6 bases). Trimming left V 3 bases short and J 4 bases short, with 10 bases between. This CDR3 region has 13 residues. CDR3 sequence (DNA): TGTGCCAGCAGTTTGTGGGGGCGATACGAGCAGTACTTC. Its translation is CASSLWGRYEQYF.

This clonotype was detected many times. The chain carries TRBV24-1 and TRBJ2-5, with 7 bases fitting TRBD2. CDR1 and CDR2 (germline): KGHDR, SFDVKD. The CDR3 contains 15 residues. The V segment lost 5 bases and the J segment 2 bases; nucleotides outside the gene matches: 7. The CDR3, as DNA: TGTGCCACCAGTGGGCGTGCTAGCGGACAAGAGACCCAGTACTTC. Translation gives CATSGRASGQETQYF.

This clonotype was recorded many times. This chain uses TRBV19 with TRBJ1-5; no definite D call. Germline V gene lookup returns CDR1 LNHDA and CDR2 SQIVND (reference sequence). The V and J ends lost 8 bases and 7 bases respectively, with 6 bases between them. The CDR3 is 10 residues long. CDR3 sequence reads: CASSRQPQHF. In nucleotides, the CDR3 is TGTGCCAGTTCGCGGCAGCCCCAGCATTTT.

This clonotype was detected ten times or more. CDR3 sequence reads: CASSITGFPDIQYF. The CDR3 nucleotides are TGTGCCAGCAGTATCACAGGGTTCCCAGACATTCAGTACTTC. The chain recombines TRBV12-3 or TRBV12-4 with TRBJ2-4, with TRBD1 as a possible D gene (6 bases). V lost 5 bases and J lost 8, with 16 bases in between. The CDR3 extends over 14 amino acids.

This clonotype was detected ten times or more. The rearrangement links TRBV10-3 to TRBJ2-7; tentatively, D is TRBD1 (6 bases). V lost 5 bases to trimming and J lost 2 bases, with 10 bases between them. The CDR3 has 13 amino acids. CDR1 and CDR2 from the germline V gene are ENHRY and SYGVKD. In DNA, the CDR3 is TGTGCCATCAGTCACAGGGATACCTACGAGCAGTACTTC. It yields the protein CAISHRDTYEQYF.

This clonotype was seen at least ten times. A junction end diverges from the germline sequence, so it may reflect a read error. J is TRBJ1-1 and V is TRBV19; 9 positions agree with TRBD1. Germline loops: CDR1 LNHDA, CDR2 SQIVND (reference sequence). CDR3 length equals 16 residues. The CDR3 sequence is CASSAGTGLGDTGAFF. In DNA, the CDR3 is TGTGCCAGTAGTGCCGGGACAGGGTTAGGGGACACTGGAGCTTTCTTT.